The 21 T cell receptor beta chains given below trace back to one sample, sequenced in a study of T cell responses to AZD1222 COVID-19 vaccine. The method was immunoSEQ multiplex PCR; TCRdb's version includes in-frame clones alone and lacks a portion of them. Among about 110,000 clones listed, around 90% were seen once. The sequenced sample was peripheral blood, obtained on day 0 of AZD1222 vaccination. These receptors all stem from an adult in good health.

The CDR3 coding sequence is TGCGCCAGCAGCCGTCTTGGGACAGGATCGAACACCGGGGAGCTGTTTTTT. Translated: CASSRLGTGSNTGELFF. The gene calls are TRBV4-1 and TRBJ2-2; TRBD1 aligns across 8 bases. V lost 4 bases to trimming and J lost 0 bases; unmatched junction nucleotides: 7. Looked up from germline, CDR1 is MGHRA and CDR2 is YSYEKL. The CDR3 covers 17 residues.

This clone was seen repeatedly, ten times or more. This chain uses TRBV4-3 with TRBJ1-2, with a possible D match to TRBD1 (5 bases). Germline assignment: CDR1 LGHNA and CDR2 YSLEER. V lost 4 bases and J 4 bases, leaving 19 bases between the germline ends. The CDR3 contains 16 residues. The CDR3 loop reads CASSPSGTSVAYGYTF. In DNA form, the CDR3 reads TGCGCCAGCAGCCCCTCCGGGACCTCGGTTGCCTATGGCTACACCTTC.

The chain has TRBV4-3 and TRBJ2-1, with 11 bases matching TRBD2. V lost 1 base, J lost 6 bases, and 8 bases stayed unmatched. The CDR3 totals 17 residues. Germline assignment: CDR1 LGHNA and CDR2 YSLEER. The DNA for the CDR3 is TGCGCCAGCAGCCAAGGCCCGGGACTAGCGGCCTTCAATGAGCAGTTCTTC. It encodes CASSQGPGLAAFNEQFF.

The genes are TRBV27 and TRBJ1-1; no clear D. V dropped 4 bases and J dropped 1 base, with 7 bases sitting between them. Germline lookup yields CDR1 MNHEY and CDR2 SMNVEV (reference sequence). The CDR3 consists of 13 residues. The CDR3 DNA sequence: TGTGCCAGCAGTTCGACACCGAACACTGAAGCTTTCTTT. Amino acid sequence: CASSSTPNTEAFF.

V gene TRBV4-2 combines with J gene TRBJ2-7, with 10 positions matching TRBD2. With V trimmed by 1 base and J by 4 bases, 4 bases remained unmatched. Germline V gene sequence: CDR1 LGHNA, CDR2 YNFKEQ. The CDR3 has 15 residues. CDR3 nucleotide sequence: TGTGCCAGCAGCCAAGTAGGACTAGCGGTGTACGAGCAGTACTTC. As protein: CASSQVGLAVYEQYF.

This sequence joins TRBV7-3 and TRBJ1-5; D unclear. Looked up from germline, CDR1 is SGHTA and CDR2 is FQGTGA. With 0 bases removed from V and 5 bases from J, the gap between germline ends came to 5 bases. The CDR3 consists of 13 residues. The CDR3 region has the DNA TGTGCCAGCAGCTTAACGGAGGATCAGCCCCAGCATTTT. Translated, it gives CASSLTEDQPQHF.

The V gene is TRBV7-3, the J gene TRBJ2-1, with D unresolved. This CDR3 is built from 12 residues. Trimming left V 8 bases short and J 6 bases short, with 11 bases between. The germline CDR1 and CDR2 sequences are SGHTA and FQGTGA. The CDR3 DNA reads TGTGCCAGCGCCCTCGTGGGCAATGAGCAGTTCTTC. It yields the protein CASALVGNEQFF.

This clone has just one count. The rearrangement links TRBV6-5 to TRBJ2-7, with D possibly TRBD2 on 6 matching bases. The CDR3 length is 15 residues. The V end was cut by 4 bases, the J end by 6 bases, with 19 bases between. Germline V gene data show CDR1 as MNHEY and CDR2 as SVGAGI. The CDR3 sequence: CASSSRTGVWGEQYF. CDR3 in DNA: TGTGCCAGCAGTTCTAGAACGGGAGTGTGGGGCGAGCAGTACTTC.

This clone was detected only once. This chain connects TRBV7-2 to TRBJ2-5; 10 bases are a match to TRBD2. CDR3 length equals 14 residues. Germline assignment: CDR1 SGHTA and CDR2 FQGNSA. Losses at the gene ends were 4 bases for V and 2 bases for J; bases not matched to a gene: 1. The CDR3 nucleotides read TGTGCCAGCAGCTGGACTAGCGGACAAGAGACCCAGTACTTC. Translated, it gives CASSWTSGQETQYF.

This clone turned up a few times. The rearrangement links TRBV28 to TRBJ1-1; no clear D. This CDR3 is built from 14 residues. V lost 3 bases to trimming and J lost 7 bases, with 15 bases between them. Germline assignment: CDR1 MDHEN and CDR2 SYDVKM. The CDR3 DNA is TGTGCCAGCAGTTTGACAACGGGGAAATATGAAGCTTTCTTT. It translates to CASSLTTGKYEAFF.

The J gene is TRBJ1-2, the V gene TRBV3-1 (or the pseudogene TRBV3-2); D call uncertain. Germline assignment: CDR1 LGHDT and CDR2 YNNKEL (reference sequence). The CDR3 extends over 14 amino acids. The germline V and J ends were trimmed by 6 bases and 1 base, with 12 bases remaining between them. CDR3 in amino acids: CASRGRHFNYGYTF. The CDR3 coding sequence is TGTGCCAGCAGGGGCCGACATTTTAACTATGGCTACACCTTC.

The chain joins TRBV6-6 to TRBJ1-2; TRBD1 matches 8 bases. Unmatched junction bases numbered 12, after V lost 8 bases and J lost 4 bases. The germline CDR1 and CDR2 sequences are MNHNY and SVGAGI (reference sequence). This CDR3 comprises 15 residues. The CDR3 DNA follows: TGTGCCAGCCAAGCAGGGGGCGTTGGCGTCTATGGCTACACCTTC. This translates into CASQAGGVGVYGYTF.

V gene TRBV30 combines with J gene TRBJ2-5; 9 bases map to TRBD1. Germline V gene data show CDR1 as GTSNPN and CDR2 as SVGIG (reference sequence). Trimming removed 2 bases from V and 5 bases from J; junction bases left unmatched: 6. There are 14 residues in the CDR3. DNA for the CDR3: TGTGCCTGGAGTATACAGGGGGCTAGGGAGACCCAGTACTTC. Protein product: CAWSIQGARETQYF.

The CDR3 bases are TGTGCCAGCAGTTTAACCGGAGGCTACACCTTC. Translation: CASSLTGGYTF. This chain connects TRBV12-3 or TRBV12-4 to TRBJ1-2, with D uncertain. The length of the CDR3 is 11 residues. Trimming took off 2 bases at V and 8 bases at J, with 6 bases between the two ends.

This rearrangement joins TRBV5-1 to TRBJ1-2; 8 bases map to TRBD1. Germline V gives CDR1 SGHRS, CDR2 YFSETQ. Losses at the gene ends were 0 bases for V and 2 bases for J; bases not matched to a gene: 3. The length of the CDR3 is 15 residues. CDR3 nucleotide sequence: TGCGCCAGCAGCTTGGTTGGGACAGGCAACTATGGCTACACCTTC. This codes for CASSLVGTGNYGYTF.

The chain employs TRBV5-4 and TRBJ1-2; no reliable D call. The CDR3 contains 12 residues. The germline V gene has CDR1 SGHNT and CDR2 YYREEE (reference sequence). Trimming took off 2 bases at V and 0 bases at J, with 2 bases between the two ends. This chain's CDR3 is CASSLPNYGYTF. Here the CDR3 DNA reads TGTGCCAGCAGCTTACCTAACTATGGCTACACCTTC.

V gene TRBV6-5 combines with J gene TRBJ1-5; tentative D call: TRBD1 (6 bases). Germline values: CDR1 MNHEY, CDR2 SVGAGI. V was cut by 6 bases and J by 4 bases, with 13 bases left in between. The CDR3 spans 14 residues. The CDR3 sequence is CASRRDRSNQPQHF. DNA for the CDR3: TGTGCCAGCAGGCGTGACAGGTCTAATCAGCCCCAGCATTTT.

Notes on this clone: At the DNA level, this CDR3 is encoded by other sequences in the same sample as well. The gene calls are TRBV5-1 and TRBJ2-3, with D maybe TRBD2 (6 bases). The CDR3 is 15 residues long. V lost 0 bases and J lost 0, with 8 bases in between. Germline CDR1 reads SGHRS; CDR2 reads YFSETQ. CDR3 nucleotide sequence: TGCGCCAGCAGCTTGGTGGCGGGGAGCACAGATACGCAGTATTTT. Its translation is CASSLVAGSTDTQYF.

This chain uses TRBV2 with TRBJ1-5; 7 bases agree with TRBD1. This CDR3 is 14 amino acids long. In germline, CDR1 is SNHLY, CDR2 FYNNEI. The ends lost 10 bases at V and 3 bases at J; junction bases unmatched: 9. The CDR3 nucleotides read TGTGCCACCAAGACAGGGAGGACCAATCAGCCCCAGCATTTT. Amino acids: CATKTGRTNQPQHF.

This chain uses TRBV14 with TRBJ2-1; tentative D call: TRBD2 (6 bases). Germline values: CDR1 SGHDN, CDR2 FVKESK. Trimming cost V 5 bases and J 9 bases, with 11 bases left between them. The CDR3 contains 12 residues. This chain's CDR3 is CASSNRGAEQFF. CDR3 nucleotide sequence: TGTGCCAGCAGCAACCGCGGGGCTGAGCAGTTCTTC. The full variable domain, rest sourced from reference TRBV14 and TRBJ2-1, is EAGVTQFPSHSVIEKGQTVTLRCDPISGHDNLYWYRRVMGKEIKFLLHFVKESKQDESGMPNNRFLAERTGGTYSTLKVQPAELEDSGVYFCASSNRGAEQFFGPGTRLTVL.

Here the CDR3 reads CASGTGRLLYF. DNA of the CDR3: TGTGCCAGTGGGACAGGAAGATTATTATATTTT. The chain combines TRBV19 with TRBJ1-3, with TRBD1 matching over 8 bases. J gave up 14 bases and V 8 bases, and 8 bases lay outside the gene matches. This CDR3 region has 11 residues. The germline CDR1 and CDR2 sequences are LNHDA and SQIVND (reference sequence).